This T cell receptor (beta chain) appears in the sequencing data of a study of response to subunit inactivated influenza vaccine. One entry per CDR3 protein, called by TCRdb with MiXCR from the RT-PCR reads. This sample has hundreds of thousands of distinct CDR3 sequences; approximately 7.7% occur once, and the top ten carry under 15%. This clonotype was detected a few times. The V and J ends lost 6 bases and 1 base respectively, with 10 bases between them. The CDR3 sequence is 14 residues long. Per the germline V gene, CDR1 is MNHNS and CDR2 is SASEGT. The sequenced sample was PBMCs from blood, obtained 23 months after vaccination. This chain links TRBV6-1 with TRBJ2-1; D unclear. The clonotype originates from a man between 50 and 75 years old who received an inactivated influenza vaccine. CDR3 residues: CASRNRVSYNEQFF. The CDR3 DNA is TGTGCCAGCAGGAACAGAGTTTCCTACAATGAGCAGTTCTTC.